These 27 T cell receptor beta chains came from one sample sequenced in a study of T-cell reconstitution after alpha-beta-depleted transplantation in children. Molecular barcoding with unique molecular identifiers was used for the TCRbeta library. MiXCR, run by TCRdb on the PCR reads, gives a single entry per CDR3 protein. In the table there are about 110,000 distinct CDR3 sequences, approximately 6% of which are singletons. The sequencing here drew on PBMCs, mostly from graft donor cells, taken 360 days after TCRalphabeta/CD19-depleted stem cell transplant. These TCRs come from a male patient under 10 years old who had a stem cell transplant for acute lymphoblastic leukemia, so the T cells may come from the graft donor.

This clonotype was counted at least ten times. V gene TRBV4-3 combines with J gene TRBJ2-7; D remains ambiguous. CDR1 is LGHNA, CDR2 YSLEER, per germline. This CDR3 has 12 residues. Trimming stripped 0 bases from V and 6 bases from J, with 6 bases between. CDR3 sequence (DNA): TGCGCCAGCAGCCAAGATTGGACCGAGCAGTACTTC. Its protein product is CASSQDWTEQYF.

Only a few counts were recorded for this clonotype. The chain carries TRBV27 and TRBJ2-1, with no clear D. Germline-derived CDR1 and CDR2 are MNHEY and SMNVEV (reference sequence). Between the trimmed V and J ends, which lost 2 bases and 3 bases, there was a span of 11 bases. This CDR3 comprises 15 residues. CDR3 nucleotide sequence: TGTGCCAGCAGTTTAGACGGGCTGATCTACAATGAGCAGTTCTTC. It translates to CASSLDGLIYNEQFF.

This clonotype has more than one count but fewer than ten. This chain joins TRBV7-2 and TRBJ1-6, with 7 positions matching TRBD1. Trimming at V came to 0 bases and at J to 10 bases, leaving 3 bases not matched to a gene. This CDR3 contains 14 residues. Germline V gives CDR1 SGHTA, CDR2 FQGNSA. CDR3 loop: CASSLALRGSPLHF. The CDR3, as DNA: TGTGCCAGCAGCTTAGCGCTCAGGGGGTCACCCCTCCACTTT.

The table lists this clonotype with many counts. The CDR3 nucleotides read TGTGCCAGCAGATCTGACAGTTCCCGAGAAGCTTTCTTT. It encodes CASRSDSSREAFF. V usage is TRBV6-2 or TRBV6-3 and J usage is TRBJ1-1, with a tentative D call TRBD1 (5 bases). The CDR3 has 13 residues. Germline V lookup: CDR1 MNHEY, CDR2 SVGEGT. V was shortened by 6 bases and J by 8 bases, with 16 bases between the two germline ends.

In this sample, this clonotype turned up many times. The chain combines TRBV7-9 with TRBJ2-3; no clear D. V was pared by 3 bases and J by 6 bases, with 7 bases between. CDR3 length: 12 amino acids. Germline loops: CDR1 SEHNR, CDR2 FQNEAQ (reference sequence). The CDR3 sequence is CASSFGLDTQYF. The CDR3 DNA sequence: TGTGCCAGCAGCTTCGGGTTGGATACGCAGTATTTT.

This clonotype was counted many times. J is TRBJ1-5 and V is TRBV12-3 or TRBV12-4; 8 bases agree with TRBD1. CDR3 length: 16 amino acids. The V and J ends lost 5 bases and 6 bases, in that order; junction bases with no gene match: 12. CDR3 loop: CASSRRDRRSSQPQHF. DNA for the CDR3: TGTGCCAGCAGTCGCCGGGACAGGCGTAGTAGTCAGCCCCAGCATTTT.

CDR3 nucleotides: TGTGCCAGCAGTTACTGGACCGGGACAGGGGTCTCCTACAATGAGCAGTTCTTC. As protein: CASSYWTGTGVSYNEQFF. V and J are TRBV6-2 or TRBV6-3 and TRBJ2-1; the match to TRBD1 covers 10 bases. Germline V lookup: CDR1 MNHEY, CDR2 SVGEGT. Unmatched junction bases numbered 6, after V lost 1 base and J lost 0 bases. The CDR3 runs to 18 residues.

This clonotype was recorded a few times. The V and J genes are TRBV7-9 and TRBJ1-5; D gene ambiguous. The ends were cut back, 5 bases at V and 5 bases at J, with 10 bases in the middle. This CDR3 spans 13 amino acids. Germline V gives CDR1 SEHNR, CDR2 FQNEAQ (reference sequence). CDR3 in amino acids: CASSPDIYQPQHF. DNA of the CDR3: TGTGCCAGCAGCCCCGACATTTATCAGCCCCAGCATTTT.

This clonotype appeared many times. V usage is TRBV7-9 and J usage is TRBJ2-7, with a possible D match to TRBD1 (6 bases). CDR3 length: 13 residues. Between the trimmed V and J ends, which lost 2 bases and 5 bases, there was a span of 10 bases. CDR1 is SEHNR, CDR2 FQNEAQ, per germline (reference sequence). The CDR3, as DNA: TGTGCCAGCAGCTTAAGGGGACAAGACGAGCAGTACTTC. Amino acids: CASSLRGQDEQYF.

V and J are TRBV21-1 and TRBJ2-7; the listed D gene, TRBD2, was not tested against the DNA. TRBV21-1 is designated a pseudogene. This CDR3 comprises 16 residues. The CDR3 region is CASPGEEASWGSEQYF. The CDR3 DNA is TGTGCCAGTCCTGGGGAGGAGGCCTCATGGGGATCCGAGCAGTACTTC.

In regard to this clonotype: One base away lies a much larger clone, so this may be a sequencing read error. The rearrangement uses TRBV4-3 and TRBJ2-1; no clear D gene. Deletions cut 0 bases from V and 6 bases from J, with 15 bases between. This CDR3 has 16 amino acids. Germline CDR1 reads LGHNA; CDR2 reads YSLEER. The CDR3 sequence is CASSQERKGVSNEQFF. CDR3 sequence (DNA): TGCGCCAGCAGCCAAGAACGCAAGGGTGTCTCCAATGAGCAGTTCTTC.

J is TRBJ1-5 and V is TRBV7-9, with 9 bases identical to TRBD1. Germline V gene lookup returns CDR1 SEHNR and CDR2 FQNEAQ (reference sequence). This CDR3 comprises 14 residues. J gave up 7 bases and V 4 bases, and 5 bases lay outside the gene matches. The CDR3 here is CASSSTGGDQPQHF. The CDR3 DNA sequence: TGTGCCAGCAGCTCGACAGGGGGTGACCAGCCCCAGCATTTT.

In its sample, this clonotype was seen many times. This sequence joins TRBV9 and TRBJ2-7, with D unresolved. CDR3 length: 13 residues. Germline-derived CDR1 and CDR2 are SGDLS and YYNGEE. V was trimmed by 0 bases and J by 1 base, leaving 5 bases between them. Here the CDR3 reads CASSVGQSYEQYF. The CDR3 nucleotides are TGTGCCAGCAGCGTAGGGCAGTCCTACGAGCAGTACTTC.

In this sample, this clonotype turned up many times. The CDR3 nucleotides are TGTGCCAGCACCTACGAGGTAGCGGGGATTAGATACGAGCAGTACTTC. Protein product: CASTYEVAGIRYEQYF. The rearrangement uses TRBV6-2 or TRBV6-3 and TRBJ2-7, with 8 bases matching TRBD2. This CDR3 is 16 amino acids long. Per the germline V gene, CDR1 is MNHEY and CDR2 is SVGEGT. With 7 bases clipped from V and 4 bases from J, the junction kept 15 bases outside the gene matches.

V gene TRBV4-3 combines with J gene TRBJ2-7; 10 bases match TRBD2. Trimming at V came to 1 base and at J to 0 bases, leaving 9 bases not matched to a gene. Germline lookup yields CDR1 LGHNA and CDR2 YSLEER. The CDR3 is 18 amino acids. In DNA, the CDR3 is TGCGCCAGCAGCCAAGCTACTAGCGGGATGAGGGGCTCCTACGAGCAGTACTTC. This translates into CASSQATSGMRGSYEQYF.

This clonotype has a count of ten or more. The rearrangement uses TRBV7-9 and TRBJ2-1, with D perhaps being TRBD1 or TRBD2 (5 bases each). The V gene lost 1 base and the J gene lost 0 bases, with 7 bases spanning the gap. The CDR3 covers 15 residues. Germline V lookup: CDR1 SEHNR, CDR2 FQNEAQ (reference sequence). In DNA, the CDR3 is TGTGCCAGCAGCTTAGTGGGGGTCTCCTACAATGAGCAGTTCTTC. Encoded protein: CASSLVGVSYNEQFF.

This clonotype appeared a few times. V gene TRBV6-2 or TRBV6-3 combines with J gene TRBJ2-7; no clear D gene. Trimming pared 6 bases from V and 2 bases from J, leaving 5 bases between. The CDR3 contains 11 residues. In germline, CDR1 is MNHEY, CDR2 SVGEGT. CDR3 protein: CASRDAYEQYF. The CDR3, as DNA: TGTGCCAGCAGAGATGCCTACGAGCAGTACTTC.

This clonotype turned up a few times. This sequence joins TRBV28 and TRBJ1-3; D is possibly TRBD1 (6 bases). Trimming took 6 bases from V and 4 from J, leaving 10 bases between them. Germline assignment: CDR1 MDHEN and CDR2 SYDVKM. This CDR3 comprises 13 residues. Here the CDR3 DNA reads TGTGCCAGCAGGTCCAGGGGAGGAAACACCATATATTTT. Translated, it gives CASRSRGGNTIYF.

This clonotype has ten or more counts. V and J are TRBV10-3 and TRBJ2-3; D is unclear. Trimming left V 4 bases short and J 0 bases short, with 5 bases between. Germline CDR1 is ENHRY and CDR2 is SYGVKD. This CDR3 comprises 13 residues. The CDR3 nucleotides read TGTGCCATCAGTGGACGGAGCACAGATACGCAGTATTTT. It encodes CAISGRSTDTQYF.

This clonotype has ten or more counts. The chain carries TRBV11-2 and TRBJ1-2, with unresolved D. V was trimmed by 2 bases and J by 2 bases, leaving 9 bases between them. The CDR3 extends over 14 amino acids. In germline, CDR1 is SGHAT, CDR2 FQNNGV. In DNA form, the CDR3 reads TGTGCCAGCAGCTTAACGGCCGGCAACTATGGCTACACCTTC. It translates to CASSLTAGNYGYTF.

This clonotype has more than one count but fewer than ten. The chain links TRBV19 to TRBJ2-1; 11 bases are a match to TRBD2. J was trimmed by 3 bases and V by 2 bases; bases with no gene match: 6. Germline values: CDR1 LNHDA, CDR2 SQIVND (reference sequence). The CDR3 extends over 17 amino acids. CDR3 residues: CASSISTSGSFYNEQFF. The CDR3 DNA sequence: TGTGCCAGTAGTATATCAACTAGCGGGAGTTTCTACAATGAGCAGTTCTTC.

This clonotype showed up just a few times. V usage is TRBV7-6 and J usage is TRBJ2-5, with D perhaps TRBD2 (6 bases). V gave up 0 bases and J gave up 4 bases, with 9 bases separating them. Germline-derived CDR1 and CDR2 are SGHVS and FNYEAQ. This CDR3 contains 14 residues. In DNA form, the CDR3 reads TGTGCCAGCAGCTTAGCGTTGGGGGGAGAGACCCAGTACTTC. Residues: CASSLALGGETQYF.

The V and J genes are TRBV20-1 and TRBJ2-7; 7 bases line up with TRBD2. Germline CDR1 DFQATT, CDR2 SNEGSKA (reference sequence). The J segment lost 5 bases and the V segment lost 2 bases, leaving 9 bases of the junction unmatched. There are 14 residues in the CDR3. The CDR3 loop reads CSARTDRSGNEQYF. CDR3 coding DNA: TGCAGTGCTAGAACTGACCGGAGCGGGAACGAGCAGTACTTC.

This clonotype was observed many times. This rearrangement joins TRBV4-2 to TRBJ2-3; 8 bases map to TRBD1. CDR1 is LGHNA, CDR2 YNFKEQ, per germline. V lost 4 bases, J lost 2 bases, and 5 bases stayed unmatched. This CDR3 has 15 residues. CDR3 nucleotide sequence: TGTGCCAGCAGCCTGGACAGGGCGACCACAGATACGCAGTATTTT. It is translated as CASSLDRATTDTQYF.

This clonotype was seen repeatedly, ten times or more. CDR3 region: CASSPDRAQETQYF. CDR3 nucleotide sequence: TGCGCCAGCAGCCCCGACAGGGCTCAAGAGACCCAGTACTTC. The chain employs TRBV5-1 and TRBJ2-5; TRBD1 aligns across 7 bases. J was trimmed by 2 bases and V by 4 bases; bases with no gene match: 5. There are 14 residues in the CDR3. Germline CDR1 is SGHRS and CDR2 is YFSETQ.

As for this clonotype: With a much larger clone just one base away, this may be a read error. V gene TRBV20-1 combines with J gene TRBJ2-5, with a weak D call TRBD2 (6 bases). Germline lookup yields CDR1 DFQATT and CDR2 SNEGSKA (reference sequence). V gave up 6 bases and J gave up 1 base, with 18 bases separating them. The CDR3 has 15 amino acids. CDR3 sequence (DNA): TGCAGTGCGGCCCGGACTACGCCTCTCCAAGAGACCCAGTACTTC. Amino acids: CSAARTTPLQETQYF.

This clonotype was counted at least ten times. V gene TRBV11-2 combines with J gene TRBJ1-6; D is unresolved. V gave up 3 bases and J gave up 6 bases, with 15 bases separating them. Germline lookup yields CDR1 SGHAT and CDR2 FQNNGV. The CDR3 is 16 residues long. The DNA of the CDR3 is TGTGCCAGCAGCTTCTCTCTGGGTAGCAGTAATTCACCCCTCCACTTT. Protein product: CASSFSLGSSNSPLHF.